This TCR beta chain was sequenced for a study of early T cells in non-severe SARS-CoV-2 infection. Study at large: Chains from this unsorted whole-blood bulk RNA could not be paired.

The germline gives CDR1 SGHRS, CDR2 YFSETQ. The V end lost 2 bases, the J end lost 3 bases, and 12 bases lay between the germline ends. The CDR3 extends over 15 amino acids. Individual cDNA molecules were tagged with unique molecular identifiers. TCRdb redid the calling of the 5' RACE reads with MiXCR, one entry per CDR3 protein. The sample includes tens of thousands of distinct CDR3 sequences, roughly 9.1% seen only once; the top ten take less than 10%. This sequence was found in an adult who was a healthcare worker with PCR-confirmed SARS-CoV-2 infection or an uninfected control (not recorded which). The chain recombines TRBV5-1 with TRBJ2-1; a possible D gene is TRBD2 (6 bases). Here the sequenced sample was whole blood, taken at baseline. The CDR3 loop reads CASSFESGGYNEQFF. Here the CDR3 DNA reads TGCGCCAGCAGCTTTGAGTCCGGGGGCTACAATGAGCAGTTCTTC.